This T cell receptor (beta chain) was obtained from a study of cytotoxic CD8 clonotypes in ibrutinib-treated CLL. Measured with immunoSEQ multiplex PCR; TCRdb has only the in-frame clones, and not every one. Found here are 200,000 to 250,000 clones, around 70% of them singletons; the top ten hold about 16%. Per germline, CDR1 SGHRS and CDR2 YFSETQ. This CDR3 is 15 amino acids long. Trimming left V 0 bases short and J 5 bases short, with 14 bases between. The sample consisted of PBMCs, taken after 24 months of ibrutinib treatment. The TCR was taken from a human donor with chronic lymphocytic leukemia. The rearrangement joins TRBV5-1 to TRBJ2-5, with D perhaps being TRBD1 or TRBD2 (6 bases each). The CDR3, as DNA: TGCGCCAGCAGCTTGGGACTTCGGGGGCTGGAGACCCAGTACTTC. Translating gives CASSLGLRGLETQYF.